These 6 T cell receptor beta chains were all obtained from the same sample, sequenced in a study of T cell repertoires in cytomegalovirus infection. Using its own MiXCR run on the reads, TCRdb lists one record per CDR3 protein. The table records approximately 500,000 distinct CDR3 sequences, about 17% of them present only once. Sequencing was carried out using CD8+ T cells from PBMCs. These receptors all come from a human donor in good health (CMV status not recorded). Some clones in this sample may be carry-over from other donors' samples.

This clonotype has only a few counts. The chain is built from TRBV11-2 and TRBJ2-7; a weak D match, TRBD1 (5 bases). The CDR3 loop spans 14 amino acids. V lost 0 bases and J 6 bases, leaving 12 bases between the germline ends. The germline V gene encodes CDR1 SGHAT and CDR2 FQNNGV. The CDR3: CASSLDREWAEQYF. For the CDR3, the DNA is TGTGCCAGCAGCTTAGACAGGGAATGGGCCGAGCAGTACTTC.

This clonotype was detected many times. The CDR3 here is CASSLGGPVVGGYTF. In DNA, the CDR3 is TGTGCCAGCAGCTTAGGCGGACCAGTCGTGGGTGGCTACACCTTC. The genes are TRBV7-8 and TRBJ1-2; D unresolved. Germline CDR1 is SGHVS and CDR2 is FQNEAQ. The CDR3 runs to 15 residues. Trimming stripped 1 base from V and 7 bases from J, with 16 bases between.

In this sample, this clonotype turned up many times. The J gene is TRBJ1-5, the V gene TRBV7-9; possibly TRBD1 for D (6 bases). The CDR3 spans 14 residues. The ends were cut back, 4 bases at V and 5 bases at J, with 12 bases in the middle. Germline V lookup: CDR1 SEHNR, CDR2 FQNEAQ (reference sequence). The CDR3 coding sequence is TGTGCCAGCAGCTCGACGACAGGAGATCAGCCCCAGCATTTT. It specifies CASSSTTGDQPQHF.

This chain uses TRBV5-1 with TRBJ2-2, with TRBD1 as a possible D gene (5 bases). Germline loops: CDR1 SGHRS, CDR2 YFSETQ. This CDR3 has 16 amino acids. Deletions cut 0 bases from V and 3 bases from J, with 12 bases between. The CDR3 protein is CASSLAGVRDTGELFF. The CDR3 DNA follows: TGCGCCAGCAGCTTGGCTGGGGTCAGGGACACCGGGGAGCTGTTTTTT.

In regard to this clonotype: A much bigger clone sits one base away, suggesting this may be a read error. This chain connects TRBV28 to TRBJ2-7, with 8 bases fitting TRBD1. CDR1 and CDR2 (germline): MDHEN, SYDVKM. This CDR3 is 17 amino acids long. CDR3 in amino acids: CVSTPTGVGYLNDEQYF. DNA of the CDR3: TGTGTCAGCACCCCGACAGGGGTAGGCTATCTTAACGACGAGCAGTACTTC.

Points on this clonotype: Possible read error: a much larger clone is one base away. The V call is TRBV11-2, the J call TRBJ2-7; 7 bases are a match to TRBD2. Germline loops: CDR1 SGHAT, CDR2 FQNNGV. The length of the CDR3 is 16 residues. CDR3 sequence reads: CTSSNRPAGLSYEQYF. The CDR3 DNA follows: TGTACCAGCAGCAACCGGCCAGCGGGGTTATCCTACGAGCAGTACTTC.